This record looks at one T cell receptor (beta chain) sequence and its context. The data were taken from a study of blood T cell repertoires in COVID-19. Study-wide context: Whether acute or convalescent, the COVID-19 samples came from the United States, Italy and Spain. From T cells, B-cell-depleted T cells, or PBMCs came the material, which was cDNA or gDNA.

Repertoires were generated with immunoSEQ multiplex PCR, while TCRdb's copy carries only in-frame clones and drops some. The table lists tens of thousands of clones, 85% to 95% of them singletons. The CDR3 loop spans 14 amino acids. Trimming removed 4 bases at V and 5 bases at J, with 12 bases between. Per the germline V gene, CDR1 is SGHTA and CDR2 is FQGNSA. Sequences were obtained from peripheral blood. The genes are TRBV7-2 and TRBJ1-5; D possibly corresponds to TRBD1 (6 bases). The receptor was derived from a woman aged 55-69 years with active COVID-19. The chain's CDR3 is CASSSTGRYQPQHF. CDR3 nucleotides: TGTGCCAGCAGCTCCACAGGGCGTTATCAGCCCCAGCATTTT.